The sequence of this TCR beta chain was determined in a study of cytomegalovirus exposure and HLA in healthy donors. The PCR employed 60 Vbeta primers together with 13 Jbeta primers. Produced via immunoSEQ multiplex PCR; TCRdb's table is partial and in-frame only. The sample carries around 60,000 clones, roughly 70% recorded once. The CDR3 consists of 18 residues. Per the germline V gene, CDR1 is SGHRS and CDR2 is YFSETQ. Unmatched junction bases numbered 8, after V lost 4 bases and J lost 0 bases. The source is a man aged 50 to 60 in good health and CMV-seropositive. Sequencing used PBMCs. The genes are TRBV5-1 and TRBJ2-5; 14 positions match TRBD2. The CDR3 sequence: CASSRGTSGGLYQETQYF. The CDR3 bases are TGCGCCAGCAGCCGTGGGACTAGCGGGGGCCTGTACCAAGAGACCCAGTACTTC. Drawing the rest from reference TRBV5-1 and TRBJ2-5, the complete variable domain is KAGVTQTPRYLIKTRGQQVTLSCSPISGHRSVSWYQQTPGQGLQFLFEYFSETQRNKGNFPGRFSGRQFSNSRSEMNVSTLELGDSALYLCASSRGTSGGLYQETQYFGPGTRLLVL.